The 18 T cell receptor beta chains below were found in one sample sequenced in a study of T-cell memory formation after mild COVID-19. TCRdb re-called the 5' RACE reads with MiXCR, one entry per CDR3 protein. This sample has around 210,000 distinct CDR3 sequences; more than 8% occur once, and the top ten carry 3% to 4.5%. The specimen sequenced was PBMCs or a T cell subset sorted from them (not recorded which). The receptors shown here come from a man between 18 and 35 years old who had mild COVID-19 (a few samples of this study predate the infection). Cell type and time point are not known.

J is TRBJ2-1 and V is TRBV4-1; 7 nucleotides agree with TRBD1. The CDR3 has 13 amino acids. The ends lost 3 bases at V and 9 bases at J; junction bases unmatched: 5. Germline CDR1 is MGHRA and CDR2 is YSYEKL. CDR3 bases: TGCGCCAGCAGCCAGAGGGGGCCTGGTGAGCAGTTCTTC. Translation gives CASSQRGPGEQFF.

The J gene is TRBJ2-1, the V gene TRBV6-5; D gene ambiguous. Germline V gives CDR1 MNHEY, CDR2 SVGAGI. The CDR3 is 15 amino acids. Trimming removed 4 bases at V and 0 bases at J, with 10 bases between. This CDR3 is CASSSSLPSYNEQFF. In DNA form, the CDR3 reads TGTGCCAGCAGTTCCAGTCTACCCTCCTACAATGAGCAGTTCTTC.

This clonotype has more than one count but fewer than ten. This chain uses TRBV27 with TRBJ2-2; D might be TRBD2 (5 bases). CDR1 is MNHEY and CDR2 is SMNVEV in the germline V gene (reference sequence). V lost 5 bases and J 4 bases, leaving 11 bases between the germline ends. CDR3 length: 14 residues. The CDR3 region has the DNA TGTGCCAGCAGTCAGGTGGGGAGCACCGGGGAGCTGTTTTTT. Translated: CASSQVGSTGELFF.

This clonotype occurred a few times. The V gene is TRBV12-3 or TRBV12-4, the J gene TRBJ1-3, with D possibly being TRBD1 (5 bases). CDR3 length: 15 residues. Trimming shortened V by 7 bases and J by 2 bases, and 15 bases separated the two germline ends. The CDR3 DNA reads TGTGCCAGCACCCAGGGTTGGGATACTGGAAACACCATATATTTT. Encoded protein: CASTQGWDTGNTIYF.

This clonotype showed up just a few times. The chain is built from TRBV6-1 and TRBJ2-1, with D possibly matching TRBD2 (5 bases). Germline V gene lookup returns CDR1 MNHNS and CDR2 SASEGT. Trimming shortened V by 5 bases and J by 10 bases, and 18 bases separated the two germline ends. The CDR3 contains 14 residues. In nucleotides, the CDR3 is TGTGCCAGCAGTTTTGGGCCCCGACCGGGAGAGCAGTTCTTC. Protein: CASSFGPRPGEQFF.

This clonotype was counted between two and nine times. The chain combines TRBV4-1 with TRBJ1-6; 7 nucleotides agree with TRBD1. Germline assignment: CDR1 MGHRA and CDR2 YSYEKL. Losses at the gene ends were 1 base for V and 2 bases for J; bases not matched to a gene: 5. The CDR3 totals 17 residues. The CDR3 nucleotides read TGCGCCAGCAGCCAAGCACCCGACAGGGCCTATAATTCACCCCTCCACTTT. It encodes CASSQAPDRAYNSPLHF.

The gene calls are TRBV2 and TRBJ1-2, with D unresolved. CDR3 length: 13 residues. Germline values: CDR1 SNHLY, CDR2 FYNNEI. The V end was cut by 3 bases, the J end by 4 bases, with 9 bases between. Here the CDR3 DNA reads TGTGCCAGCAGTGATCGAGGCGGCTATGGCTACACCTTC. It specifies CASSDRGGYGYTF.

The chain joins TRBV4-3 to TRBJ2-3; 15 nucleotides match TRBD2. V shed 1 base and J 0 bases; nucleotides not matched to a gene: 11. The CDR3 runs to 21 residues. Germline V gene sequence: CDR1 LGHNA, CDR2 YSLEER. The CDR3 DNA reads TGCGCCAGCAGCCAAGCAGTGGCTGGGACTAGCGGGGGGCTGAGCACAGATACGCAGTATTTT. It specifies CASSQAVAGTSGGLSTDTQYF.

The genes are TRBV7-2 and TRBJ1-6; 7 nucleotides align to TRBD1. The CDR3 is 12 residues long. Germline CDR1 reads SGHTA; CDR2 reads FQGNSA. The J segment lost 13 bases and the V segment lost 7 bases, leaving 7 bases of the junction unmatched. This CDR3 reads CASTPDRSPLHF. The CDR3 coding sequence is TGTGCCAGCACCCCGGACAGGTCTCCCCTCCACTTT. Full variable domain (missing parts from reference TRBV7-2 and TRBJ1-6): GAGVSQSPSNKVTEKGKDVELRCDPISGHTALYWYRQSLGQGLEFLIYFQGNSAPDKSGLPSDRFSAERTGGSVSTLTIQRTQQEDSAVYLCASTPDRSPLHFGNGTRLTVT.

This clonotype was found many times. CDR3: CSAEGRLRGYTF. CDR3 sequence (DNA): TGCAGCGCCGAAGGCCGCCTGAGAGGCTACACCTTC. This rearrangement joins TRBV29-1 to TRBJ1-2; D is ambiguous. V lost 7 bases and J lost 8, with 17 bases in between. Germline CDR1 SQVTM, CDR2 ANQGSEA. The CDR3 totals 12 residues. The full variable domain, in which reference TRBV29-1 and TRBJ1-2 provide the parts outside the CDR3, is SAVISQKPSRDICQRGTSLTIQCQVDSQVTMMFWYRQQPGQSLTLIATANQGSEATYESGFVIDKFPISRPNLTFSTLTVSNMSPEDSSIYLCSAEGRLRGYTFGSGTRLTVV.

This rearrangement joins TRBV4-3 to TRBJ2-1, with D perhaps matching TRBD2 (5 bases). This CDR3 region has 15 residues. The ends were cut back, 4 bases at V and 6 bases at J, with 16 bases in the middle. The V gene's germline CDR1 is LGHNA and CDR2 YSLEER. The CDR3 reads CASSPAGGYGNEQFF. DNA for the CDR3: TGCGCCAGCAGCCCTGCTGGAGGCTACGGCAATGAGCAGTTCTTC.

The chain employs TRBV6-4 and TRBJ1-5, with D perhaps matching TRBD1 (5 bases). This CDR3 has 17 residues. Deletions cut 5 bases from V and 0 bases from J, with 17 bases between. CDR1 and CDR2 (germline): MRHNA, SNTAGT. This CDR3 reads CASSWGDPAYSNQPQHF. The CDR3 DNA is TGTGCCAGCAGTTGGGGGGACCCGGCATATAGCAATCAGCCCCAGCATTTT.

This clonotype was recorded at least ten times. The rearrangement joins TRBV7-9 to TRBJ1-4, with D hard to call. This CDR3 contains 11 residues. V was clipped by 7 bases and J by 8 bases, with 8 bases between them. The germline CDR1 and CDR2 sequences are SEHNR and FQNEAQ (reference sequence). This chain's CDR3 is CASTLGEKLFF. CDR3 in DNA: TGTGCCAGCACCCTGGGGGAAAAACTGTTTTTT.

Written as DNA, the CDR3 is TGTGCCAGCCGTACCTCCTGGGCCGAAGGGAGAGAGACCCAGTACTTC. It yields the protein CASRTSWAEGRETQYF. The V and J genes are TRBV12-3 or TRBV12-4 and TRBJ2-5; a weak D match, TRBD2 (5 bases). The ends were cut back, 8 bases at V and 4 bases at J, with 23 bases in the middle. The CDR3 runs to 16 residues.

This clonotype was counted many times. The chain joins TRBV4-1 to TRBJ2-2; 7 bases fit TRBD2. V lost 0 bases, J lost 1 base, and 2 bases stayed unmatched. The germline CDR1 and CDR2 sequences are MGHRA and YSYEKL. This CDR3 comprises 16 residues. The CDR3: CASSQEGGGNTGELFF. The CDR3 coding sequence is TGCGCCAGCAGCCAAGAGGGCGGGGGGAACACCGGGGAGCTGTTTTTT.

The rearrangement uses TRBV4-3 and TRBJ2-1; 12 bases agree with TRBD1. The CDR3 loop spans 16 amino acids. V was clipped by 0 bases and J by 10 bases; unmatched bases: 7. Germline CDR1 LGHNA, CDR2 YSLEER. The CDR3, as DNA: TGCGCCAGCAGCCAAGATTGGGGGACAGGGGGCAGGGAGCAGTTCTTC. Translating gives CASSQDWGTGGREQFF.

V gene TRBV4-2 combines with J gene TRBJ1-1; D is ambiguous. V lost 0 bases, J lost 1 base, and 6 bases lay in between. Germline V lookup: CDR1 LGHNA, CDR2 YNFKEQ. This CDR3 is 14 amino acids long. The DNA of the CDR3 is TGTGCCAGCAGCCAAGAGCCCCAGAACACTGAAGCTTTCTTT. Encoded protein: CASSQEPQNTEAFF.

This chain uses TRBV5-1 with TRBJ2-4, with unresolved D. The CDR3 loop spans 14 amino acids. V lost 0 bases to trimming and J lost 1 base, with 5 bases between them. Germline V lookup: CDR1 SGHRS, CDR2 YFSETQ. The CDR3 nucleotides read TGCGCCAGCAGCTTGGGCCGGGCCAAAAACATTCAGTACTTC. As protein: CASSLGRAKNIQYF. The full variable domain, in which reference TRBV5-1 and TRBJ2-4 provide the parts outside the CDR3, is KAGVTQTPRYLIKTRGQQVTLSCSPISGHRSVSWYQQTPGQGLQFLFEYFSETQRNKGNFPGRFSGRQFSNSRSEMNVSTLELGDSALYLCASSLGRAKNIQYFGAGTRLSVL.